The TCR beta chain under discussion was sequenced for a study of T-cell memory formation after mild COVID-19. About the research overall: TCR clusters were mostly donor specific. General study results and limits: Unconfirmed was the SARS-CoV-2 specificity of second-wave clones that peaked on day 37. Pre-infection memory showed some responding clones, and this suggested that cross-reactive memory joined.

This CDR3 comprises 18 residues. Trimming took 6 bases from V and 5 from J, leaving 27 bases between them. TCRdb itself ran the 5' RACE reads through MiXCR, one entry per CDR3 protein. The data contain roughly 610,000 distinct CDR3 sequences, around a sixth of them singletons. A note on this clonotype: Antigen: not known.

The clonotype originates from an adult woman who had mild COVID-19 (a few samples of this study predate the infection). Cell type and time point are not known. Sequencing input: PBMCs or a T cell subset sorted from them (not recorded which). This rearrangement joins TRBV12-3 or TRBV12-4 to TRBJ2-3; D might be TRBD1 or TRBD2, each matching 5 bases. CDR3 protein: CASSRQKKLGDGGDTQYF. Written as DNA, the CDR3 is TGTGCCAGCAGCCGACAGAAGAAGCTCGGGGATGGGGGAGATACGCAGTATTTT.